The 19 T cell receptor beta chains in this list originate from one sample, sequenced in a study of cytomegalovirus exposure and HLA in healthy donors. The PCR ran on 60 Vbeta and 13 Jbeta primers. Produced via immunoSEQ multiplex PCR; TCRdb's table is partial and in-frame only. In the table there are 75,000 to 95,000 clones, about 80% of which are singletons. The sequenced sample consisted of PBMCs. All receptors come from a man in his fifties or sixties in good health and CMV-seronegative.

V and J are TRBV4-2 and TRBJ2-2; TRBD1 matches at 12 bases. CDR3 length equals 16 residues. Losses at the gene ends were 0 bases for V and 6 bases for J; bases not matched to a gene: 2. Germline CDR1 is LGHNA and CDR2 is YNFKEQ. DNA for the CDR3: TGTGCCAGCAGCCAAGATGGGACAGGGGGCGCCGGGGAGCTGTTTTTT. Translating gives CASSQDGTGGAGELFF.

This clone has more than one count but fewer than ten. The chain has TRBV4-3 and TRBJ1-5, with D possibly being TRBD1 (6 bases). In germline, CDR1 is LGHNA, CDR2 YSLEER. This CDR3 is 15 amino acids long. With 0 bases removed from V and 4 bases from J, the gap between germline ends came to 10 bases. CDR3 loop: CASSQDPQGNQPQHF. DNA of the CDR3: TGCGCCAGCAGCCAAGACCCACAGGGTAATCAGCCCCAGCATTTT.

This chain joins TRBV30 and TRBJ2-5; TRBD2 matches 7 bases. V shed 0 bases, J shed 1 base, and the junction held 5 bases outside the gene matches. Germline-derived CDR1 and CDR2 are GTSNPN and SVGIG (reference sequence). There are 15 residues in the CDR3. The DNA for the CDR3 is TGTGCCTGGAGTGTACCCTTAGCGGGCCAAGAGACCCAGTACTTC. Translated: CAWSVPLAGQETQYF.

The rearrangement joins TRBV19 to TRBJ2-3; no definite D call. This CDR3 is 15 amino acids long. CDR1 is LNHDA, CDR2 SQIVND, per germline (reference sequence). Trimming took 7 bases from V and 0 from J, leaving 14 bases between them. CDR3 protein: CASTAGDASTDTQYF. CDR3 nucleotides: TGTGCCAGTACCGCCGGAGACGCCAGCACAGATACGCAGTATTTT.

The chain uses TRBV19 and TRBJ1-1; D perhaps matches TRBD1 (5 bases). In germline, CDR1 is LNHDA, CDR2 SQIVND (reference sequence). This CDR3 comprises 13 residues. V dropped 7 bases and J dropped 5 bases, with 14 bases sitting between them. CDR3 nucleotide sequence: TGTGCCAGTACTGTGGAGGGGAGGACTGAAGCTTTCTTT. Protein product: CASTVEGRTEAFF.

This clone was found once. This chain uses TRBV6-5 with TRBJ2-3; D perhaps matches TRBD2 (6 bases). V lost 8 bases and J lost 2, with 14 bases in between. The CDR3 extends over 14 amino acids. Germline CDR1 is MNHEY and CDR2 is SVGAGI. CDR3 sequence reads: CASRPGEFTDTQYF. CDR3 in DNA: TGTGCCAGCCGCCCGGGGGAGTTCACAGATACGCAGTATTTT.

The rearrangement links TRBV4-3 to TRBJ2-2; a possible D gene is TRBD2 (5 bases). The CDR3 loop spans 16 amino acids. Trimming left V 0 bases short and J 2 bases short, with 10 bases between. CDR1 is LGHNA, CDR2 YSLEER, per germline. Here the CDR3 reads CASSQESRGNTGELFF. CDR3 bases: TGCGCCAGCAGCCAAGAGAGTCGGGGTAACACCGGGGAGCTGTTTTTT.

This chain links TRBV30 with TRBJ1-2; 8 bases line up with TRBD1. Trimming cost V 3 bases and J 6 bases; bases outside gene matches: 6. CDR3 length: 13 amino acids. In germline, CDR1 is GTSNPN, CDR2 SVGIG (reference sequence). CDR3 nucleotide sequence: TGTGCCTGGAGCGCAGGGGGCAGAAATGGCTACACCTTC. Its translation: CAWSAGGRNGYTF.

This clone turned up a few times. V gene TRBV5-1 combines with J gene TRBJ2-7, with TRBD2 identical over 9 bases. Per germline, CDR1 SGHRS and CDR2 YFSETQ. The CDR3 loop spans 18 amino acids. Unmatched junction bases numbered 16, after V lost 4 bases and J lost 2 bases. CDR3 protein: CASSGGASGDRPTYEQYF. CDR3 sequence (DNA): TGCGCCAGCAGCGGGGGGGCTAGCGGGGACCGACCAACCTACGAGCAGTACTTC.

The chain combines TRBV19 with TRBJ2-7, with D possibly TRBD1 on 6 matching bases. The CDR3 is made up of 15 amino acids. Germline V gene data show CDR1 as LNHDA and CDR2 as SQIVND (reference sequence). The germline V and J ends were trimmed by 1 base and 0 bases, with 10 bases remaining between them. The CDR3 here is CASSIASRGSYEQYF. The CDR3 DNA sequence: TGTGCCAGTAGTATAGCGTCCAGGGGCTCCTACGAGCAGTACTTC.

The chain couples TRBV5-1 to TRBJ2-5; 7 nucleotides match TRBD1. The V gene's germline CDR1 is SGHRS and CDR2 YFSETQ. The CDR3 spans 16 residues. J lost 2 bases, V lost 3 bases, and 10 bases had no gene match. The CDR3 sequence: CASSYSGTALQETQYF. The CDR3 DNA reads as TGCGCCAGCAGCTACTCCGGGACAGCCCTTCAAGAGACCCAGTACTTC.

The chain carries TRBV7-3 and TRBJ1-2; 8 nucleotides line up with TRBD1. Germline V CDR1 and CDR2: SGHTA, FQGTGA. This CDR3 region has 14 residues. V lost 6 bases and J lost 6; bases outside the gene matches: 9. CDR3 in amino acids: CASSYSGGADGYTF. CDR3 nucleotides: TGTGCCAGCAGTTATTCAGGGGGCGCAGATGGCTACACCTTC.

This rearrangement joins TRBV5-4 to TRBJ2-4, with TRBD1 identical over 12 bases. The V gene end was trimmed by 4 bases and the J gene end by 6 bases; junction bases not matched to a gene: 5. The CDR3 has 15 amino acids. Germline CDR1 SGHNT, CDR2 YYREEE (reference sequence). This chain's CDR3 is CASSRDRGRGNIQYF. CDR3 bases: TGTGCCAGCAGCCGGGACAGGGGGCGCGGAAACATTCAGTACTTC.

The rearrangement links TRBV19 to TRBJ1-4; possibly TRBD1 for D (5 bases). The ends were cut back, 3 bases at V and 8 bases at J, with 16 bases in the middle. CDR3 size: 15 residues. CDR1 LNHDA and CDR2 SQIVND come from the germline V gene (reference sequence). CDR3 DNA: TGTGCCAGTAGTATCGGGCTATGGGGCCGGGAAAAACTGTTTTTT. It yields the protein CASSIGLWGREKLFF.

The chain uses TRBV6-5 and TRBJ1-5; D ambiguous. CDR3 length: 15 amino acids. CDR1 and CDR2 (germline): MNHEY, SVGAGI. Deletions cut 0 bases from V and 3 bases from J, with 9 bases between. This CDR3 is CASSYSGRNNQPQHF. The CDR3 DNA follows: TGTGCCAGCAGTTACTCCGGCAGGAACAATCAGCCCCAGCATTTT.

This clone was counted between two and nine times. The V call is TRBV6-6, the J call TRBJ2-3; D call uncertain. V lost 5 bases and J 3 bases, leaving 9 bases between the germline ends. Germline V gene lookup returns CDR1 MNHNY and CDR2 SVGAGI (reference sequence). This CDR3 contains 13 residues. The CDR3 loop is CASSQRLTDTQYF. As DNA, the CDR3 is TGTGCCAGCAGTCAACGACTTACAGATACGCAGTATTTT.

This rearrangement joins TRBV11-2 to TRBJ1-1; 8 nucleotides line up with TRBD1. The V gene end was trimmed by 1 base and the J gene end by 1 base; junction bases not matched to a gene: 8. CDR1 is SGHAT, CDR2 FQNNGV, per germline. CDR3 length: 17 residues. CDR3 nucleotides: TGTGCCAGCAGCTTAGGGACAGGGCGTGAAAGGAACACTGAAGCTTTCTTT. Its protein product is CASSLGTGRERNTEAFF.

The chain combines TRBV6-5 with TRBJ2-7; TRBD2 aligns across 7 bases. V dropped 2 bases and J dropped 0; count of bases not matched to a gene: 4. This CDR3 has 15 amino acids. CDR1 is MNHEY and CDR2 is SVGAGI in the germline V gene. The CDR3 spells CASSYGGRGSYEQYF. The CDR3 DNA follows: TGTGCCAGCAGTTACGGGGGGAGGGGCTCCTACGAGCAGTACTTC.

This chain joins TRBV9 and TRBJ1-6; 10 bases line up with TRBD1. There are 16 residues in the CDR3. The trim removed 4 bases at V and 6 bases at J, leaving 7 bases unmatched. Germline loops: CDR1 SGDLS, CDR2 YYNGEE. CDR3: CASSPGQGLSNSPLHF. The CDR3 DNA reads TGTGCCAGCAGCCCGGGACAGGGGTTGAGTAATTCACCCCTCCACTTT. The full variable domain, rest sourced from reference TRBV9 and TRBJ1-6, is DSGVTQTPKHLITATGQRVTLRCSPRSGDLSVYWYQQSLDQGLQFLIQYYNGEERAKGNILERFSAQQFPDLHSELNLSSLELGDSALYFCASSPGQGLSNSPLHFGNGTRLTVT.